Shown below are 10 T cell receptor beta chains from a single sample sequenced in a study of cytomegalovirus exposure and HLA in healthy donors. PCR involved 60 Vbeta and 13 Jbeta primers. Only in-frame clones appear in the TCRdb table, and some are missing; sequencing was by immunoSEQ multiplex PCR. The table records around 63,000 clones, 80% to 90% of them present only once. The sample consisted of PBMCs. The receptors stem from a woman aged 25-40 years in good health and CMV-seronegative.

This chain joins TRBV19 and TRBJ1-5, with D hard to call. Per the germline V gene, CDR1 is LNHDA and CDR2 is SQIVND (reference sequence). Trimming cost V 2 bases and J 4 bases, with 9 bases left between them. The CDR3 is made up of 14 amino acids. Here the CDR3 DNA reads TGTGCCAGTAGTATACGGTCTGGTAATCAGCCCCAGCATTTT. Its protein is CASSIRSGNQPQHF.

The chain carries TRBV5-4 and TRBJ2-5; D may be TRBD2 (7 bases). The germline gives CDR1 SGHNT, CDR2 YYREEE (reference sequence). The CDR3 is 17 amino acids. V lost 4 bases and J 5 bases, leaving 24 bases between the germline ends. CDR3 in DNA: TGTGCCAGCAGCCCCGTGGGAGGGGGGCCCCTCAGTGAGACCCAGTACTTC. Amino acid sequence: CASSPVGGGPLSETQYF.

The J gene is TRBJ2-7, the V gene TRBV11-3; perhaps TRBD2 as D (6 bases). V gave up 8 bases and J gave up 1 base, with 9 bases separating them. The CDR3 extends over 12 amino acids. CDR1 SGHNT and CDR2 YENEEA come from the germline V gene. The CDR3 DNA sequence: TGTGCCAGCGCGGGGCCGTCCTACGAGCAGTACTTC. This translates into CASAGPSYEQYF. Drawing the rest from reference TRBV11-3 and TRBJ2-7, the complete variable domain is EAGVVQSPRYKIIEKKQPVAFWCNPISGHNTLYWYLQNLGQGPELLIRYENEEAVDDSQLPKDRFSAERLKGVDSTLKIQPAELGDSAVYLCASAGPSYEQYFGPGTRLTVT.

The sample holds one count of this clone. The chain uses TRBV4-1 and TRBJ1-2, with a tentative D call TRBD1 (6 bases). V lost 3 bases, J lost 2 bases, and 13 bases lay in between. Germline V gene data show CDR1 as MGHRA and CDR2 as YSYEKL. There are 15 residues in the CDR3. This CDR3 reads CASSQVTGQNYGYTF. The CDR3 DNA reads TGCGCCAGCAGCCAGGTTACAGGGCAAAACTATGGCTACACCTTC.

CDR3 nucleotides: TGTGCCAGCAGCTTAGCACCCGTGGGGACAGCTATGAACACCGGGGAGCTGTTTTTT. The encoded protein is CASSLAPVGTAMNTGELFF. This chain joins TRBV7-9 and TRBJ2-2, with 7 bases identical to TRBD1. The CDR3 has 19 amino acids. The germline V gene has CDR1 SEHNR and CDR2 FQNEAQ (reference sequence). The trim removed 0 bases at V and 1 base at J, leaving 11 bases unmatched.

The rearrangement uses TRBV5-4 and TRBJ1-2; 10 bases are a match to TRBD1. The ends lost 3 bases at V and 6 bases at J; junction bases unmatched: 2. Per the germline V gene, CDR1 is SGHNT and CDR2 is YYREEE (reference sequence). This CDR3 contains 13 residues. CDR3 nucleotide sequence: TGTGCCAGCAGCTCCGGACAGGGGGATGGCTACACCTTC. Translated, it gives CASSSGQGDGYTF. Drawing the rest from reference TRBV5-4 and TRBJ1-2, the complete variable domain is ETGVTQSPTHLIKTRGQQVTLRCSSQSGHNTVSWYQQALGQGPQFIFQYYREEENGRGNFPPRFSGLQFPNYSSELNVNALELDDSALYLCASSSGQGDGYTFGSGTRLTVV.

The genes are TRBV7-2 and TRBJ1-1; the match to TRBD1 covers 7 bases. From germline, CDR1 is SGHTA and CDR2 FQGNSA. This CDR3 region has 15 residues. The V segment lost 5 bases and the J segment 5 bases; nucleotides outside the gene matches: 11. CDR3 region: CASSPDRKGGTEAFF. The CDR3 DNA sequence: TGTGCCAGCAGCCCGGACAGGAAGGGGGGAACTGAAGCTTTCTTT.

V gene TRBV15 combines with J gene TRBJ1-2, with TRBD1 as a possible D gene (6 bases). The CDR3 spans 14 residues. With 7 bases removed from V and 4 bases from J, the gap between germline ends came to 16 bases. The germline V gene has CDR1 LNHNV and CDR2 YYDKDF (reference sequence). The CDR3 DNA is TGTGCCACCAACCCGGGGGGCAGACTCTATGGCTACACCTTC. Translation gives CATNPGGRLYGYTF.

This clone was observed once. The chain joins TRBV7-9 to TRBJ2-3; the match to TRBD1 covers 7 bases. The CDR3 spans 19 residues. The J segment lost 2 bases and the V segment lost 2 bases, leaving 16 bases of the junction unmatched. The germline V gene has CDR1 SEHNR and CDR2 FQNEAQ (reference sequence). The DNA for the CDR3 is TGTGCCAGCAGCTTACCTCTAGAGACAGGGTCAAGCCTCACAGATACGCAGTATTTT. It yields the protein CASSLPLETGSSLTDTQYF.

The V and J genes are TRBV7-2 and TRBJ1-2, with TRBD1 identical over 7 bases. The CDR3 spans 15 residues. CDR1 is SGHTA, CDR2 FQGNSA, per germline. J lost 4 bases, V lost 3 bases, and 8 bases had no gene match. DNA for the CDR3: TGTGCCAGCAGCTTCCCCGGGACAGCCTCCTATGGCTACACCTTC. Its protein product is CASSFPGTASYGYTF.